This T cell receptor beta chain was sequenced during a study of cytomegalovirus exposure and HLA in healthy donors. Overall study findings and caveats: Accurate predictions that matched the HLA-A and HLA-B alleles of most subjects were reportedly made from TCR beta sequences. What was likely a sequencing artifact was a cluster of highly shared sequence variants. Most TCRs appeared rarely, but some public TCRs recurred in many donors.

The PCR ran on 60 Vbeta and 13 Jbeta primers. Assay: immunoSEQ multiplex PCR; the TCRdb copy retains only in-frame clones and omits some. The sample has under 200,000 clones, around four fifths seen once; the top ten hold roughly 3%. This clone has only one observation. Its antigen is not identified. Germline values: CDR1 LNHDA, CDR2 SQIVND (reference sequence). The CDR3 runs 15 residues. V was shortened by 9 bases and J by 0 bases, with 15 bases between the two germline ends. Participants comprised healthy donors of bone marrow. The chain links TRBV19 to TRBJ1-5; no firm D call. Sequenced input: PBMCs. This sequence originates from a female donor in good health and CMV-seronegative. In DNA form, the CDR3 reads TGTGCCAGCAGGCAGCGGCCCAATAGCAATCAGCCCCAGCATTTT. It specifies CASRQRPNSNQPQHF.